The 5 T cell receptor beta chains in this list originate from one sample, sequenced in a study of beta chain features in type 1 diabetes. Every isolated RNA sample was fully reverse transcribed, so sequencing captured expressed TCRB transcripts. Sequencing was performed with immunoSEQ multiplex PCR; in TCRdb, only in-frame clones are kept and a portion is missing. Among about 240,000 clones listed, 27% were seen once. The sample consisted of central memory CD4+ T cells from blood. Source of these receptors: a man younger than 40 in good health.

The J gene is TRBJ2-4, the V gene TRBV27, with TRBD2 identical over 14 bases. Trimming at V came to 7 bases and at J to 3 bases, leaving 14 bases not matched to a gene. This CDR3 has 19 amino acids. The V gene's germline CDR1 is MNHEY and CDR2 SMNVEV (reference sequence). CDR3 in amino acids: CASKPGLAGVKEGKNIQYF. CDR3 DNA sequence: TGTGCCAGCAAACCGGGACTAGCGGGAGTAAAGGAAGGCAAAAACATTCAGTACTTC.

The rearrangement joins TRBV18 to TRBJ1-1; D uncertain. The germline V gene has CDR1 KGHSH and CDR2 LQKENI. This CDR3 contains 14 residues. V dropped 4 bases and J dropped 4 bases, with 13 bases sitting between them. CDR3 coding DNA: TGTGCCAGCTCACAAGGGCGTCTCGTCACTGAAGCTTTCTTT. Translating gives CASSQGRLVTEAFF.

This clone was seen only a few times. The genes are TRBV5-1 and TRBJ1-1; 9 positions agree with TRBD1. The CDR3 is made up of 14 amino acids. Germline CDR1 reads SGHRS; CDR2 reads YFSETQ. V shed 4 bases, J shed 4 bases, and the junction held 5 bases outside the gene matches. This CDR3 reads CASSIGTGTTEAFF. The CDR3 nucleotides read TGCGCCAGCAGCATAGGGACAGGGACCACTGAAGCTTTCTTT.

Turning to this clone: The same CDR3 arises from other DNA sequences in this sample as well. The chain links TRBV10-3 to TRBJ2-5; D is perhaps TRBD1 (6 bases). Deletions cut 0 bases from V and 5 bases from J, with 10 bases between. This CDR3 is 14 amino acids long. Per the germline V gene, CDR1 is ENHRY and CDR2 is SYGVKD. CDR3 sequence reads: CAISESGGRETQYF. The CDR3 DNA reads TGTGCCATCAGTGAGTCTGGGGGCCGGGAGACCCAGTACTTC.

This clone occurred a few times. This chain links TRBV30 with TRBJ2-1, with D unclear. Between the trimmed V and J ends, which lost 5 bases and 0 bases, there was a span of 17 bases. Germline V gene data show CDR1 as GTSNPN and CDR2 as SVGIG (reference sequence). The CDR3 covers 16 residues. CDR3 coding DNA: TGTGCCTGGCACCATTACCTCCCGAGCTCCTACAATGAGCAGTTCTTC. Amino acid sequence: CAWHHYLPSSYNEQFF.